The entry below describes one TCR beta chain. The authors incorporated unique molecular identifiers into the TCR beta cDNA libraries. TCRdb re-called the PCR reads through MiXCR, storing one row per CDR3 protein. Of hundreds of thousands of distinct CDR3 sequences in the sample, less than 35% were seen once. The data are from a study of post-analysis software for immune sequencing data. The sequencing sample was made of blood. This receptor was identified in a girl aged 10 to 17 with multiple sclerosis.

The CDR3 bases are TGTGCCAGCACCTTCCGGACTAGCGGGGGGGCAGATACGCAGTATTTT. Translation gives CASTFRTSGGADTQYF. This chain connects TRBV2 to TRBJ2-3; 15 positions match TRBD2. This CDR3 has 16 amino acids. The V segment lost 7 bases and the J segment 4 bases; nucleotides outside the gene matches: 6. Germline CDR1 reads SNHLY; CDR2 reads FYNNEI.